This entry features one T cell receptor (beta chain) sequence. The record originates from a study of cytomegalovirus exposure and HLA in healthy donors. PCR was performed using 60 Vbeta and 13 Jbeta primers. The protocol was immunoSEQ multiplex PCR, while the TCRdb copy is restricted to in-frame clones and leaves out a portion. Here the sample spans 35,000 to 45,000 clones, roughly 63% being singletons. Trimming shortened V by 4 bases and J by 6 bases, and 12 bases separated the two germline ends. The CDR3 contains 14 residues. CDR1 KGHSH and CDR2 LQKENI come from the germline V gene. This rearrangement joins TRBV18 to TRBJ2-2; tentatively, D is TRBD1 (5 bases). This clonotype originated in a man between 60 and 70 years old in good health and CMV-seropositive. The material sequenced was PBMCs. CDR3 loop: CASSLTERSGELFF. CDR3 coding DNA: TGTGCCAGCTCACTGACAGAGAGGTCCGGGGAGCTGTTTTTT.